This is a list of T cell receptor beta chains from one sample in a study of blood T cell repertoires in COVID-19. Produced via immunoSEQ multiplex PCR; TCRdb's table is partial and in-frame only. The sample has around 140,000 clones, around 78% seen once. The specimen sequenced was peripheral blood. These receptors were collected from an older woman with acute or convalescent COVID-19. Each CDR3 is given with its conserved first and last residue. The D gene is left open where the match is weak. Clone size is shown for a subset of rows, as once, few, many or a class of expanded clone.

size | J | D | V | DNA | CDR3
- | TRBJ1-1 | - | TRBV28 | TGTGCCAGCAGTCCACATTCAGCCGGGAGGGCTGAAGCTTTCTTT | CASSPHSAGRAEAFF
- | TRBJ1-1 | TRBD1 | TRBV3-1/TRBV3-2 | TGTGCCAGCAGCCAAATACCGACAGGGGACACTGAAGCTTTCTTT | CASSQIPTGDTEAFF
- | TRBJ1-2 | TRBD1 | TRBV9 | TGTGCCAGCAGCCCCCGGGACAGACCGTCCCCTGGCTACACCTTC | CASSPRDRPSPGYTF
- | TRBJ2-1 | TRBD2 | TRBV4-1 | TGCGCCAGCAGCCAAGAAGGGGGTTATAGCGGGAGAGCCAATGAGCAGTTCTTC | CASSQEGGYSGRANEQFF
- | TRBJ2-1 | TRBD2 | TRBV6-6 | TGTGCCAGCAGGTCTCCGGGACTAGCGGGCAATGAGCAGTTCTTC | CASRSPGLAGNEQFF
- | TRBJ2-3 | TRBD2 | TRBV2 | TGTGCCAGCAGCGGACAGCGGGGGGCTCAGGGAGATACGCAGTATTTT | CASSGQRGAQGDTQYF
few | TRBJ2-7 | - | TRBV5-1 | TGCGCCAGCAGCTGGTTGGGGATAGCGGTCCCCTACGAGCAGTACTTC | CASSWLGIAVPYEQYF
- | TRBJ2-7 | TRBD1 | TRBV6-6 | TGTGCCAGCACCGGGACAGGGGACTCCTACGAGCAGTACTTC | CASTGTGDSYEQYF
- | TRBJ2-7 | - | TRBV10-2 | TGCGCCAGCCTTAGCCCAAGTGGCTACGAGCAGTACTTC | CASLSPSGYEQYF
- | TRBJ1-2 | - | TRBV30 | TGTGCCTGGGACAGAGATGGTTATGGCTACACCTTC | CAWDRDGYGYTF
- | TRBJ2-2 | - | TRBV15 | TGTGCCACCAGCATAGCACTCGGGGAGCTGTTTTTT | CATSIALGELFF
- | TRBJ1-5 | - | TRBV27 | TGTGCCAGCAGTTTATTAGGGGCTGGCAATCAGCCCCAGCATTTT | CASSLLGAGNQPQHF
- | TRBJ2-7 | TRBD2 | TRBV19 | TGTGCCAGTAGTACGCATGGACTAGCGCCCACCTACGAGCAGTACTTC | CASSTHGLAPTYEQYF
few | TRBJ2-7 | TRBD2 | TRBV4-1 | TGCGCCAGCAGCGCCTCTAGCGGGAACTACTACGAGCAGTACTTC | CASSASSGNYYEQYF
- | TRBJ1-2 | - | TRBV2 | TGTGCCAGCAGTGCAGACAGGATCTTAACTAACTATGGCTACACCTTC | CASSADRILTNYGYTF
- | TRBJ1-5 | - | TRBV4-2 | TGTGCCAGCAGCCAAGATGCGGGCAATCAGCCCCAGCATTTT | CASSQDAGNQPQHF
- | TRBJ2-3 | - | TRBV2 | TGTGCCAGCAGTGAAGCGCTGTTATCCGGGGATACGCAGTATTTT | CASSEALLSGDTQYF
- | TRBJ2-3 | - | TRBV6-4 | TGTGCCAGCAGTGATTCGGCGGGATCCCCAGATACGCAGTATTTT | CASSDSAGSPDTQYF
- | TRBJ2-1 | - | TRBV30 | TGTGCCTGGAGGGCCAGGGGATACTACAATGAGCAGTTCTTC | CAWRARGYYNEQFF
- | TRBJ2-7 | TRBD1 | TRBV9 | TGTGCCAGCAGCCCCAGGACAGGGGAGTACGAGCAGTACTTC | CASSPRTGEYEQYF
- | TRBJ2-7 | TRBD1 | TRBV30 | TGTGCCTGGAGGGGCCGGGACAGGGTCTTCCACGAGCAGTACTTC | CAWRGRDRVFHEQYF
- | TRBJ1-5 | - | TRBV19 | TGTGCCAGTAGTACAGGGTTCAATCAGCCCCAGCATTTT | CASSTGFNQPQHF
- | TRBJ2-1 | - | TRBV27 | TGTGCCAGCAGTTTATCTGCAGGCCTCCGGGAGCAGTTCTTC | CASSLSAGLREQFF
- | TRBJ1-5 | - | TRBV19 | TGTGCCAGTACCCAGGGCCCCAATCAGCCCCAGCATTTT | CASTQGPNQPQHF
few | TRBJ2-7 | - | TRBV2 | TGTGCCAGCAGTGACGACAGGAGTTACGAGCAGTACTTC | CASSDDRSYEQYF
- | TRBJ1-1 | - | TRBV7-8 | TGTGCCAGCAGTTTCGGGGGGAGGCGGACGAACACTGAAGCTTTCTTT | CASSFGGRRTNTEAFF
- | TRBJ2-1 | - | TRBV12-3/TRBV12-4 | TGTGCCAGCAGCTCGGGACTTTACGAGCAGTTCTTC | CASSSGLYEQFF
- | TRBJ1-5 | - | TRBV6-5 | TGTGCCAGCAGTTACCCTAAACCGAAGACAGGACAGCCCCAGCATTTT | CASSYPKPKTGQPQHF
- | TRBJ2-7 | - | TRBV30 | TGTGCCTGGAGGCCCATTGCAGGGAACGAGCAGTACTTC | CAWRPIAGNEQYF
- | TRBJ2-7 | - | TRBV29-1 | TGCAGCGTTGAGAACCGCGGACAGTCCTACGAGCAGTACTTC | CSVENRGQSYEQYF
once | TRBJ2-5 | TRBD2 | TRBV30 | TGTGCCTGGAGGGACGAGACTAGCGGGAGTGTAGAGACCCAGTACTTC | CAWRDETSGSVETQYF
- | TRBJ2-7 | - | TRBV6-5 | TGTGCCAGCAGCCAAGGGGGACAGCAGTACTTC | CASSQGGQQYF
- | TRBJ2-5 | TRBD2 | TRBV4-2 | TGTGCCAGCAGCCAACACTGGACTAGCGGAGAGACCCAGTACTTC | CASSQHWTSGETQYF
- | TRBJ1-1 | TRBD1 | TRBV6-5 | TGTGCCAGCCAAGGGGGCGAAAGGGGAGCTTTCTTT | CASQGGERGAFF
- | TRBJ2-1 | - | TRBV27 | TGTGCCATCAGGCCGCGGTTCTTC | CAIRPRFF
- | TRBJ1-3 | - | TRBV28 | TGTGCCAGCAGTTTTTCCGCGCAGGCTGGAAACACCATATATTTT | CASSFSAQAGNTIYF
- | TRBJ2-7 | TRBD2 | TRBV27 | TGTGCCAGCAGTTTATCGAGATCCCCCGTAGCGGGAGGCAGATACGAGCAGTACTTC | CASSLSRSPVAGGRYEQYF
many | TRBJ1-5 | - | TRBV24-1 | TGTGCCACCAGTGATCGCGGACTTAATAGCAATCAGCCCCAGCATTTT | CATSDRGLNSNQPQHF
- | TRBJ2-1 | - | TRBV10-2 | TGCGCCAGCAGTACGAGCTCCTACAATGAGCAGTTCTTC | CASSTSSYNEQFF
- | TRBJ2-1 | - | TRBV27 | TGTGCCAGCAGGAAAGCGAGCTCCTACAATGAGCAGTTCTTC | CASRKASSYNEQFF
- | TRBJ1-2 | - | TRBV19 | TGTGCCAGTAGTATACTCCCAGGGAAGGACTATGGCTACACCTTC | CASSILPGKDYGYTF
- | TRBJ2-7 | - | TRBV4-1 | TGCGCCAGCAGCCAAGATACAGGGCGCTACGAGCAGTACTTC | CASSQDTGRYEQYF
- | TRBJ1-6 | - | TRBV13 | TGTGCCAGCAGCTTATTGGGGGCCGGTGATTCACCCCTCCACTTT | CASSLLGAGDSPLHF
- | TRBJ1-2 | TRBD1 | TRBV4-1 | TGCGCCAGCAGCCAAGTGCCGGGACAGGGGTTCTATGGCTACACCTTC | CASSQVPGQGFYGYTF
- | TRBJ2-3 | - | TRBV6-4 | TGTGCCAGCAGCTTGGTAGGAGGTGATAGCACAGATACGCAGTATTTT | CASSLVGGDSTDTQYF
- | TRBJ1-1 | TRBD1 | TRBV28 | TGTGCCAGCAGAACGGGACAGGAGAACACTGAAGCTTTCTTT | CASRTGQENTEAFF
- | TRBJ2-5 | TRBD2 | TRBV7-9 | TGTGCCAGCAGCCCGACTAGCGGGTTCCAAGAGACCCAGTACTTC | CASSPTSGFQETQYF
- | TRBJ1-5 | - | TRBV2 | TGTGCCAGCAGAGGGACACCCGGACGACTCCTGACGGTAGGCGATCAGCCCCAGCATTTT | CASRGTPGRLLTVGDQPQHF
- | TRBJ2-7 | TRBD2 | TRBV19 | TGTGCCAGTAAGGAAAGCGGGAGGGCCGCCTACGAGCAGTACTTC | CASKESGRAAYEQYF
many | TRBJ1-1 | TRBD1 | TRBV28 | TGTGCCAGCAGTCGGACAGGGAGAAGCACTGAAGCTTTCTTT | CASSRTGRSTEAFF
- | TRBJ1-2 | TRBD1 | TRBV28 | TGTGCCAGCAGTCAAGACAGGGTTTATGGCTACACCTTC | CASSQDRVYGYTF
once | TRBJ1-6 | - | TRBV7-2 | TGTGCCAGCAGCTTAGTGGTGGGCCCCAATTCACCCCTCCACTTT | CASSLVVGPNSPLHF